A selection of T cell receptor beta chains follows, all from one sample in a study of human T cells and chemical hapten exposure. MiXCR, run by TCRdb on the RACE reads, gives a single entry per CDR3 protein. The table lists more than 300,000 distinct CDR3 sequences, 4.5% to 5.5% of them singletons. Source: whole blood, taken in connection with sensitization to the hapten diphenylcyclopropenone (DPC). The receptors stem from a woman between 50 and 59 years old with alopecia areata. Some clones in this sample may be carry-over from other donors' samples. CDR3s include the opening cysteine and the closing phenylalanine or tryptophan. Each record gives: V gene, J gene, D gene, clone size, CDR3 DNA, CDR3 protein. D genes are given only for firm matches. Clone size is given for some rows only: seen once, a few or many times, or a class if the clone is expanded.

V gene: TRBV12-3/TRBV12-4; J gene: TRBJ1-2; D gene: .; clone size: many; CDR3 DNA: TGTGCCAGCAGCCCCGGGGGGCTCGGCTACACCTTC; CDR3 protein: CASSPGGLGYTF
V gene: TRBV2; J gene: TRBJ1-5; D gene: .; clone size: .; CDR3 DNA: TGTGCCAGCACGCGGCAGCCGGGTCAGCCCCAGCATTTT; CDR3 protein: CASTRQPGQPQHF
V gene: TRBV29-1; J gene: TRBJ2-7; D gene: .; clone size: .; CDR3 DNA: TGCAGCGTTGAGACAGGAGACCCCTACGAGCAGTACTTC; CDR3 protein: CSVETGDPYEQYF
V gene: TRBV4-1; J gene: TRBJ2-7; D gene: .; clone size: many; CDR3 DNA: TGCGCCAGCAGCCAACCCAACAGGGTACGCGAGCAGTACTTC; CDR3 protein: CASSQPNRVREQYF
V gene: TRBV28; J gene: TRBJ2-5; D gene: .; clone size: few; CDR3 DNA: TGTGCCAGCACCTCGCGGGTACGAGAGACCCAGTACTTC; CDR3 protein: CASTSRVRETQYF
V gene: TRBV20-1; J gene: TRBJ1-1; D gene: .; clone size: many; CDR3 DNA: TGCAGTGCGCCGATGAACACTGAAGCTTTCTTT; CDR3 protein: CSAPMNTEAFF
V gene: TRBV12-3/TRBV12-4; J gene: TRBJ1-5; D gene: .; clone size: few; CDR3 DNA: TGTGCCAGCAGTCCAGCCATAACCATCGGAACCCAGCATTTT; CDR3 protein: CASSPAITIGTQHF
V gene: TRBV12-3/TRBV12-4; J gene: TRBJ2-5; D gene: TRBD2; clone size: many; CDR3 DNA: TGTGCCAGCAGTTTGAATAGCGGGGTCGTCGAGACCCAGTACTTC; CDR3 protein: CASSLNSGVVETQYF
V gene: TRBV13; J gene: TRBJ2-7; D gene: .; clone size: many; CDR3 DNA: TGTGCCAGCAGCCTGGACATTCGCTCCTACGAGCAGTACTTC; CDR3 protein: CASSLDIRSYEQYF
V gene: TRBV3-1; J gene: TRBJ1-2; D gene: .; clone size: many; CDR3 DNA: TGTGCCAGCAGCCAAGATGGCGGAACCCGTGGCTACACCTTC; CDR3 protein: CASSQDGGTRGYTF
V gene: TRBV11-2; J gene: TRBJ2-1; D gene: TRBD2; clone size: .; CDR3 DNA: TGTGCCAGCAGCTTACGGCCTAGCGGACCGGTTGAGCAGTTCTTC; CDR3 protein: CASSLRPSGPVEQFF
V gene: TRBV12-3/TRBV12-4; J gene: TRBJ2-7; D gene: .; clone size: .; CDR3 DNA: TGTGCCAGCGGAAATACCGGGGGCTACAGGGAGCAGTACTTC; CDR3 protein: CASGNTGGYREQYF
V gene: TRBV3-1; J gene: TRBJ2-5; D gene: TRBD2; clone size: few; CDR3 DNA: TGTGCCAGCAGCCAAGTCGCTCCTAGCGGGCCCCAAGAGACCCAGTACTTC; CDR3 protein: CASSQVAPSGPQETQYF
V gene: TRBV6-5; J gene: TRBJ1-1; D gene: TRBD1; clone size: few; CDR3 DNA: TGTGCCAGCAGCCGCCGGGGGGACAGGGTGAACACTGAAGCTTTCTTT; CDR3 protein: CASSRRGDRVNTEAFF
V gene: TRBV6-2/TRBV6-3; J gene: TRBJ2-3; D gene: .; clone size: .; CDR3 DNA: TGTGCCAGCAGTTACTTGGGGTCCCCAGATACGCAGTATTTT; CDR3 protein: CASSYLGSPDTQYF
V gene: TRBV25-1; J gene: TRBJ2-7; D gene: TRBD2; clone size: many; CDR3 DNA: TGTGCCAGCAGTGAAGCGGGAGTCCTCTCCTACGAGCAGTACTTC; CDR3 protein: CASSEAGVLSYEQYF
V gene: TRBV12-3/TRBV12-4; J gene: TRBJ2-2; D gene: .; clone size: many; CDR3 DNA: TGTGCCAGCAGTTTGTCCCGGGCCGGGGAGCTGTTTTTT; CDR3 protein: CASSLSRAGELFF
V gene: TRBV10-3; J gene: TRBJ1-3; D gene: .; clone size: many; CDR3 DNA: TGTGCCTCCTCTTCGAGCTCTGGAAACACCATATATTTT; CDR3 protein: CASSSSSGNTIYF
V gene: TRBV27; J gene: TRBJ1-1; D gene: .; clone size: .; CDR3 DNA: TGTGCCAGCGGATTCATACTCACTGAAGCTTTCTTT; CDR3 protein: CASGFILTEAFF
V gene: TRBV7-2; J gene: TRBJ2-1; D gene: .; clone size: few; CDR3 DNA: TGTGCCAGCAGCTTCCGGGACTTCTACAATGAGCAGTTCTTC; CDR3 protein: CASSFRDFYNEQFF
V gene: TRBV27; J gene: TRBJ1-6; D gene: .; clone size: few; CDR3 DNA: TGTGCCAGCAGTGCGTCAGGGACTTATAATTCACCCCTCCACTTT; CDR3 protein: CASSASGTYNSPLHF
V gene: TRBV28; J gene: TRBJ1-5; D gene: TRBD1; clone size: .; CDR3 DNA: TGTGCCAGCAGTGAACGACAGGGCTTATGGCAGCCCCAGCATTTT; CDR3 protein: CASSERQGLWQPQHF